This T cell receptor (beta chain) was captured by sequencing in a study of blood T cell repertoires in COVID-19. Study summary: The United States, Italy and Spain supplied acute and convalescent COVID-19 samples.

This clone showed up just a few times. Produced via immunoSEQ multiplex PCR; TCRdb's table is partial and in-frame only. Here the sample spans under 30,000 clones, around nine tenths being singletons. CDR1 is MDHEN, CDR2 SYDVKM, per germline. This CDR3 contains 13 residues. V lost 10 bases and J lost 3; bases outside the gene matches: 6. Sequenced: peripheral blood. This TCR was recovered from a human donor in a cohort sampled during active COVID-19. The donor label of this sample is uncertain. The chain joins TRBV28 to TRBJ2-7; 10 bases line up with TRBD1. This CDR3 reads CATVRTGGYEQYF. CDR3 nucleotide sequence: TGTGCCACCGTTAGGACAGGGGGCTACGAGCAGTACTTC.